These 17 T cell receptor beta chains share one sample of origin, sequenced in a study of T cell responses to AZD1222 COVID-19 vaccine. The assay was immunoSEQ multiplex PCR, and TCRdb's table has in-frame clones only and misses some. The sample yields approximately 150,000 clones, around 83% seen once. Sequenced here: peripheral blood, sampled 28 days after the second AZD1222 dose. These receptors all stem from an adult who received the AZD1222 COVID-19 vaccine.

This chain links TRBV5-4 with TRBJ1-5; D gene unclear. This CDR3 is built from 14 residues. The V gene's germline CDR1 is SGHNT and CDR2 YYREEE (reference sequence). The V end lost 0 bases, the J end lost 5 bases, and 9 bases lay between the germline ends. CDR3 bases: TGTGCCAGCAGCTTGGGACCGACCGATCAGCCCCAGCATTTT. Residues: CASSLGPTDQPQHF.

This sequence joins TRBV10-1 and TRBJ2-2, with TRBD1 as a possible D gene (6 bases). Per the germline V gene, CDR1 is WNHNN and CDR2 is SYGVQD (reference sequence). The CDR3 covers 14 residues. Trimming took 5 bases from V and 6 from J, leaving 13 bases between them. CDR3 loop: CASSQGQVAGELFF. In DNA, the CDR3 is TGCGCCAGCAGTCAGGGGCAGGTTGCCGGGGAGCTGTTTTTT.

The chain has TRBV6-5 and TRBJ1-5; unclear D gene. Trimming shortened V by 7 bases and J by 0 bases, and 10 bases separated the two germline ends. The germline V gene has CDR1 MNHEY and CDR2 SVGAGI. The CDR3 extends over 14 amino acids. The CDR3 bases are TGTGCCAGCACTTCGGCACATAGCAATCAGCCCCAGCATTTT. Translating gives CASTSAHSNQPQHF.

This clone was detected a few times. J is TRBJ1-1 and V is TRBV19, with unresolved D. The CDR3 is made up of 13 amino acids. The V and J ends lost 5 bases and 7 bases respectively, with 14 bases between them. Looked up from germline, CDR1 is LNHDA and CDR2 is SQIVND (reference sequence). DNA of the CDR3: TGTGCCAGTAGTCCTCTGCCGCTCTTTGAAGCTTTCTTT. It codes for CASSPLPLFEAFF.

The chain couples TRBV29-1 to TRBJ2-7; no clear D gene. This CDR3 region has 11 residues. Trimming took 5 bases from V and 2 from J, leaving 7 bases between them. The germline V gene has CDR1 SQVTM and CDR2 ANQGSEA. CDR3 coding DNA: TGCAGCGTTAGTTTTGCCTACGAGCAGTACTTC. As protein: CSVSFAYEQYF.

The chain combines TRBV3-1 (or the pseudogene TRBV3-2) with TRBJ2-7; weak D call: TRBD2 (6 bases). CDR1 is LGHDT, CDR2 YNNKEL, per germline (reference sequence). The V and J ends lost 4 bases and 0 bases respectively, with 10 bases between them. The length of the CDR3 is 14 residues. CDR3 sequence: CASSRGTGSYEQYF. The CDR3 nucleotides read TGTGCCAGCAGCCGGGGGACTGGCTCCTACGAGCAGTACTTC.

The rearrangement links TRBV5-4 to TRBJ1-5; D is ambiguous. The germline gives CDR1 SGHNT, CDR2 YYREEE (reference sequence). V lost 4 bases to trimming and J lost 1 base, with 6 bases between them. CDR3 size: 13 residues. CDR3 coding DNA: TGTGCCAGCAGCCTGGACAGCAATCAGCCCCAGCATTTT. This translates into CASSLDSNQPQHF. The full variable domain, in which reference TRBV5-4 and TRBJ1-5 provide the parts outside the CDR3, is ETGVTQSPTHLIKTRGQQVTLRCSSQSGHNTVSWYQQALGQGPQFIFQYYREEENGRGNFPPRFSGLQFPNYSSELNVNALELDDSALYLCASSLDSNQPQHFGDGTRLSIL.

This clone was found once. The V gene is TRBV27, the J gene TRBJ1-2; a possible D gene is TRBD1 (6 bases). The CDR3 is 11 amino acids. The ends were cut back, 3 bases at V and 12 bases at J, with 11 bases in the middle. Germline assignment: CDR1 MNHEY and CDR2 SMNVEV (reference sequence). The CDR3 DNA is TGTGCCAGCAGTTTTCGGGGGCACGACACCTTC. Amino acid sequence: CASSFRGHDTF.

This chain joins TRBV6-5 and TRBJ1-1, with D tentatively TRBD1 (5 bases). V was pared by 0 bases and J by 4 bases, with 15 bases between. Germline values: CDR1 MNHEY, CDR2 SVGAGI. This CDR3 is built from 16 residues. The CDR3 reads CASSYSVQAGLTEAFF. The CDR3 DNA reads TGTGCCAGCAGTTACTCGGTACAGGCAGGTCTCACTGAAGCTTTCTTT.

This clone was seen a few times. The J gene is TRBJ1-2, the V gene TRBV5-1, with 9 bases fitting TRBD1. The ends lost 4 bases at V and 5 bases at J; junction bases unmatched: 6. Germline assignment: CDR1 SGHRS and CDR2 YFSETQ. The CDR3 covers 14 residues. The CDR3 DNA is TGCGCCAGCAGCGATAGGGACAGGGAGTATGGCTACACCTTC. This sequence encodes CASSDRDREYGYTF.

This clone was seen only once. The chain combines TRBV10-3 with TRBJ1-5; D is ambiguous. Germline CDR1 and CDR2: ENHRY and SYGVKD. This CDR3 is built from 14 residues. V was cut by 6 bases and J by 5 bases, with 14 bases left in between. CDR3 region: CAISYRLGDQPQHF. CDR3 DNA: TGTGCCATCAGCTATCGCTTGGGAGATCAGCCCCAGCATTTT.

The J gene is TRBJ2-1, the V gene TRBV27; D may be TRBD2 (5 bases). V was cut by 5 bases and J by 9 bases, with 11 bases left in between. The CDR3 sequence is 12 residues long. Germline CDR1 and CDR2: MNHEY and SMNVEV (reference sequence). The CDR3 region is CASSPFGGEQFF. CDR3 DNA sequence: TGTGCCAGCAGTCCTTTTGGAGGTGAGCAGTTCTTC.

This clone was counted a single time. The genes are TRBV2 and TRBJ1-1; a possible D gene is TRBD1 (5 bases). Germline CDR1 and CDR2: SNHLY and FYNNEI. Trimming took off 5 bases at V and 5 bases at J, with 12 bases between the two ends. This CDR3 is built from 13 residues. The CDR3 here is CASSLGVETEAFF. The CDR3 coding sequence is TGTGCCAGCAGTTTGGGGGTTGAAACTGAAGCTTTCTTT. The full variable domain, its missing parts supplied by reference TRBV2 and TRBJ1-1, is EPEVTQTPSHQVTQMGQEVILRCVPISNHLYFYWYRQILGQKVEFLVSFYNNEISEKSEIFDDQFSVERPDGSNFTLKIRSTKLEDSAMYFCASSLGVETEAFFGQGTRLTVV.

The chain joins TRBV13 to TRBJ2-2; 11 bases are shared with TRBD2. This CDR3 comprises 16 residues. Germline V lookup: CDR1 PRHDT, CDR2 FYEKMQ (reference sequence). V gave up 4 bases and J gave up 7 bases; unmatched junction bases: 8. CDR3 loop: CASSYPGLAGDGELFF. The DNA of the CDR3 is TGTGCCAGCAGCTACCCCGGACTAGCGGGTGACGGGGAGCTGTTTTTT. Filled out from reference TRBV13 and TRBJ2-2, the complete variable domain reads AAGVIQSPRHLIKEKRETATLKCYPIPRHDTVYWYQQGPGQDPQFLISFYEKMQSDKGSIPDRFSAQQFSDYHSELNMSSLELGDSALYFCASSYPGLAGDGELFFGEGSRLTVL.

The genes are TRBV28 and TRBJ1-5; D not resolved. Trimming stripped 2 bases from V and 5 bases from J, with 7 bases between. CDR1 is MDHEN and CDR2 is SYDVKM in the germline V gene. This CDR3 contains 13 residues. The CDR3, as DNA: TGTGCCAGCAGTTTAGAACAGCATCAGCCCCAGCATTTT. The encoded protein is CASSLEQHQPQHF.

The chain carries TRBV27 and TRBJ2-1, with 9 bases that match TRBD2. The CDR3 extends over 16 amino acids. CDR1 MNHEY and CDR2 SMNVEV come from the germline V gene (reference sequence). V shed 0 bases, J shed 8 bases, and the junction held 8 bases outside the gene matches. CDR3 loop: CASSLSLIAGVDEQFF. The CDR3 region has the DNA TGTGCCAGCAGTTTATCCCTCATAGCGGGAGTCGATGAGCAGTTCTTC.

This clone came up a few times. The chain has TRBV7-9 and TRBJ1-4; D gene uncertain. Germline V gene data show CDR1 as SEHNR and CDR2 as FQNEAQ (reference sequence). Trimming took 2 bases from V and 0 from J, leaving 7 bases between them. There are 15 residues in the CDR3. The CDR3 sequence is CASSLLAATNEKLFF. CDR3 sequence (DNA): TGTGCCAGCAGCTTATTGGCGGCAACTAATGAAAAACTGTTTTTT.